The clone carrying this T cell receptor beta chain was seen many times. Antigen specificity is unknown. The data derive from a study of blood T cells in healthy people across ages. Findings and caveats of the study: Both naive CD4+ cell counts and diversity were greater in long-lived donors than in aged donors.

Alongside a J-beta primer mix, a sample-barcoded 5' primer served in a second PCR lasting roughly 7 to 11 cycles. TCRdb used MiXCR to reprocess the 5' RACE reads, holding one entry per CDR3 protein. In the table there are about 1.6 million distinct CDR3 sequences, 30% to 40% of which are singletons. Input material: blood. This TCR came from a woman aged 25 to 39 in good health.

The DNA for the CDR3 is TGTGCCAGCAGCTTAGAAGACAATAGCAATCAGCCCCAGCATTTT. This codes for CASSLEDNSNQPQHF. This chain links TRBV7-2 with TRBJ1-5; D not certain. V gave up 1 base and J gave up 0 bases, with 7 bases separating them. Germline values: CDR1 SGHTA, CDR2 FQGNSA. The CDR3 consists of 15 residues.